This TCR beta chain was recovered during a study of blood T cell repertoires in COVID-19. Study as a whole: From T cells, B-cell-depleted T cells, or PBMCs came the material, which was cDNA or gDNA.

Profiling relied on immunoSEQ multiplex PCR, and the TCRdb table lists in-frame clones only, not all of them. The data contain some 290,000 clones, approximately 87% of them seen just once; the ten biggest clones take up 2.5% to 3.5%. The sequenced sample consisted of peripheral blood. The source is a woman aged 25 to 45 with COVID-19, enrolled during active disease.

CDR3 loop: CASSQPGTHYGYTF. In DNA, the CDR3 is TGCGCCAGCAGCCAACCAGGGACACACTATGGCTACACCTTC. The chain couples TRBV4-1 to TRBJ1-2; D is perhaps TRBD1 (6 bases). CDR1 MGHRA and CDR2 YSYEKL come from the germline V gene. Deletions cut 2 bases from V and 3 bases from J, with 10 bases between. CDR3 length: 14 residues.